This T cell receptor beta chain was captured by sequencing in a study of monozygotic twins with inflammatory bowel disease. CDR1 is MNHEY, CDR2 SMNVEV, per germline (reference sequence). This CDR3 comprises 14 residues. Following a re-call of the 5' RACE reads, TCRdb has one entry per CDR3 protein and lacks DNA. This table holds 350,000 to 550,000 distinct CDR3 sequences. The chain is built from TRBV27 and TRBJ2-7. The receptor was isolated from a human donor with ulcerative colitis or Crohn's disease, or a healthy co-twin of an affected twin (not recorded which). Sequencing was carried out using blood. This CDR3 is CASSQRQLLYEQYF.